This TCR beta chain was sequenced during a study of cytomegalovirus exposure and HLA in healthy donors. Overall study results and limits: Specificity for CMV antigens was confirmed in vitro for three of the CMV-associated chains.

Produced via immunoSEQ multiplex PCR; TCRdb's table is partial and in-frame only. The data show 150,000 to 160,000 clones, 75% to 90% seen once. Notes on this clone: Antigen unknown.

Trimming stripped 0 bases from V and 3 bases from J, with 11 bases between. Germline assignment: CDR1 GTSNPN and CDR2 SVGIG (reference sequence). The CDR3 loop spans 14 amino acids. The chain joins TRBV30 to TRBJ2-5, with TRBD1 as a possible D gene (6 bases). Sequencing was carried out using PBMCs. The clonotype was recovered from a young man in good health and CMV-seropositive. The CDR3 reads CAWSVGQGKETQYF. The CDR3 nucleotides read TGTGCCTGGAGTGTCGGGCAGGGGAAAGAGACCCAGTACTTC.